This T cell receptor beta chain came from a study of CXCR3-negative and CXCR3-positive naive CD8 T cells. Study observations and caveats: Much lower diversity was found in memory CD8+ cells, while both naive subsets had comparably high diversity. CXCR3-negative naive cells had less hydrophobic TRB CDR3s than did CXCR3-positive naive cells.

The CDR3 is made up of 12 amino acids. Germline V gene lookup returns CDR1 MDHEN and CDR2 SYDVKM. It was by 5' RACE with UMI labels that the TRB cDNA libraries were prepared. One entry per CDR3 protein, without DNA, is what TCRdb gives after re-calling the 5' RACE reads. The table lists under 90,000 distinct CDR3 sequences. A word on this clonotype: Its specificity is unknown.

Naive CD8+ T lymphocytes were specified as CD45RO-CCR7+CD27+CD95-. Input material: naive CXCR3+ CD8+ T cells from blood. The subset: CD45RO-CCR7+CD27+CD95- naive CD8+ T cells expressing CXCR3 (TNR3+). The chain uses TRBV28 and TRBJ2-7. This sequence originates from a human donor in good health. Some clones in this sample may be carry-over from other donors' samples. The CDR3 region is CASSFNGYEQYF. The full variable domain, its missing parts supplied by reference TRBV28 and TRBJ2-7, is DVKVTQSSRYLVKRTGEKVFLECVQDMDHENMFWYRQDPGLGLRLIYFSYDVKMKEKGDIPEGYSVSREKKERFSLILESASTNQTSMYLCASSFNGYEQYFGPGTRLTVT.